The entry that follows covers one T cell receptor beta chain sequence. This clonotype was seen many times. It has no known antigen specificity. It has no much larger one-base neighbor in the sample; base qualities were not kept. The CDR3 runs 17 amino acids, cysteine and phenylalanine included. Only the CDR3 DNA is retained, 51 bases long and in frame from the first base. Trimming removed 0 bases from V and 6 bases from J; the gene matches leave 9 bases unexplained. The germline V gene gives CDR1 as SGHTA and CDR2 as FQGNSA. Sequencing instrument: Illumina HiSeq 1500. TCRdb handled the public reads itself, with Q25 trimming in fastp and clone calling in MiXCR, and kept productive beta chains. Under each unique CDR3 protein, matching rows form one entry showing the most common genes and DNA. The sample data list some 250,000 distinct CDR3 sequences, and approximately 9.2% of these were observed just once. Approximately 16% of the sample comes from the top ten.

These data are taken from a study of T cell repertoires in cytomegalovirus infection (dated by TCRdb to about 2019). Background on the whole study: Donor HLA type was relevant to the analysis, as public TCR beta signatures indicated carriage of CMV infection together with the matching HLA type. The paper as a whole reports these results and caveats: In both this cohort and an independent cohort of 352 donors, the cumulative frequency of public TCR beta family members distinguished carriers of CMV infection plus the relevant HLA type. In the ex vivo response, HLA-C-restricted CMV-specific TCR beta clonotypes were dominant, and in two of eight donors the single most frequent clonotype came from this HLA-C-restricted group.

This sequence uses TRBV7-2 and TRBJ2-1, with 9 middle bases fitting TRBD1. Sequenced input: PBMCs. This sequence originates from a human donor in good health (CMV status not recorded). Some clones in this sample may be carry-over from other donors' samples. The CDR3 is CASSLAGVGTGTNEQFF. The DNA reads as follows: TGTGCCAGCAGCTTAGCGGGGGTCGGGACAGGGACCAATGAGCAGTTCTTC.